Below, 9 T cell receptor beta chains from the same sample are listed, as sequenced in a study of beta chain features in type 1 diabetes. As every portion of the isolated RNA was reverse transcribed, the sequencing read expressed TCRB transcripts. Data came from immunoSEQ multiplex PCR; TCRdb stores just in-frame clones and leaves some out. In the table there are 200,000 to 250,000 clones, about 10% of which are singletons. Material for sequencing was naive CD4+ T cells from blood. These receptors originate from a woman younger than 35 in good health.

In this sample, this clone turned up many times. The J gene is TRBJ2-7, the V gene TRBV10-3; 9 bases match TRBD2. Trimming cost V 4 bases and J 2 bases; bases outside gene matches: 6. Germline CDR1 and CDR2: ENHRY and SYGVKD. The CDR3 loop spans 15 amino acids. The CDR3 DNA reads as TGTGCCATCAGTGGGCGACTAGCGGAGGCCTACGAGCAGTACTTC. Amino acids: CAISGRLAEAYEQYF.

This clone was detected only a few times. This chain uses TRBV18 with TRBJ2-3; TRBD1 might be the D (6 bases). The CDR3 sequence is 14 residues long. The germline CDR1 and CDR2 sequences are KGHSH and LQKENI. Deletions cut 0 bases from V and 4 bases from J, with 8 bases between. The chain's CDR3 is CASSPPTGADTQYF. CDR3 nucleotides: TGTGCCAGCTCACCACCGACAGGAGCAGATACGCAGTATTTT.

A few counts support this clone. The chain carries TRBV25-1 and TRBJ1-5; D is uncertain. The V gene lost 2 bases and the J gene lost 5 bases, with 10 bases spanning the gap. The CDR3 is 14 amino acids. Germline CDR1 is MGHDK and CDR2 is SYGVNS. The CDR3: CASSEMRVDQPQHF. The CDR3 coding sequence is TGTGCCAGCAGTGAAATGAGGGTTGATCAGCCCCAGCATTTT.

Only a few counts were recorded for this clone. This chain connects TRBV5-1 to TRBJ2-7, with a tentative D call TRBD2 (6 bases). V shed 0 bases and J shed 7 bases, with 17 bases lying between them. The CDR3 runs to 15 residues. The germline V gene has CDR1 SGHRS and CDR2 YFSETQ. CDR3 in DNA: TGCGCCAGCAGCTTGGTGCGGCAGGGAGGATGGGAGCAGTACTTC. Protein product: CASSLVRQGGWEQYF.

The rearrangement links TRBV9 to TRBJ2-1; 7 nucleotides agree with TRBD2. The germline gives CDR1 SGDLS, CDR2 YYNGEE. The CDR3 loop spans 15 amino acids. Trimming removed 4 bases from V and 4 bases from J; junction bases left unmatched: 8. In nucleotides, the CDR3 is TGTGCCAGCAGCCCTCCCCCGGGGGGTTACAATGAGCAGTTCTTC. Translated, it gives CASSPPPGGYNEQFF.

The J gene is TRBJ1-2, the V gene TRBV16; TRBD1 might be the D (6 bases). CDR1 KGHSY and CDR2 FQNENV come from the germline V gene. V was pared by 2 bases and J by 8 bases, with 18 bases between. The CDR3 contains 15 residues. CDR3 in DNA: TGTGCCAGCAGCCAAGACGGACAGATCAAGCGGGGCTACACCTTC. This translates into CASSQDGQIKRGYTF.

This clone was found a few times. The chain carries TRBV18 and TRBJ1-3; the D gene is possibly TRBD1 (6 bases). The CDR3 spans 16 residues. V was cut by 1 base and J by 0 bases, with 10 bases left in between. Germline CDR1 KGHSH, CDR2 LQKENI. In nucleotides, the CDR3 is TGTGCCAGCTCACCACTCACAGGGTACTCTGGAAACACCATATATTTT. Its translation is CASSPLTGYSGNTIYF.

This clone was observed a single time. The chain employs TRBV4-3 and TRBJ2-7, with a possible D match to TRBD1 (5 bases). The CDR3 is made up of 15 amino acids. In germline, CDR1 is LGHNA, CDR2 YSLEER. Trimming left V 0 bases short and J 6 bases short, with 15 bases between. The CDR3 here is CASSQDQGRLAEQYF. CDR3 sequence (DNA): TGCGCCAGCAGCCAAGATCAGGGCAGGCTCGCCGAGCAGTACTTC.

This clone has more than one count but fewer than ten. The chain employs TRBV7-9 and TRBJ2-1; the match to TRBD2 covers 9 bases. CDR3 length equals 14 residues. With V trimmed by 1 base and J by 8 bases, 3 bases remained unmatched. CDR1 is SEHNR and CDR2 is FQNEAQ in the germline V gene (reference sequence). The DNA for the CDR3 is TGTGCCAGCAGCTTAGAAGCGGGGGGCTATGAGCAGTTCTTC. This gives the protein CASSLEAGGYEQFF.